The rows below give T cell receptor beta chains drawn from one sample of a study of blood T cell repertoires in COVID-19. Sequenced by immunoSEQ multiplex PCR; TCRdb stores in-frame clones only, minus some. The sample includes some 110,000 clones, approximately 89% of them seen just once. Material: peripheral blood. Every receptor here comes from a man aged 35 to 55 with acute or convalescent COVID-19. Each CDR3 is given with its conserved first and last residue. The D gene is left open where the match is weak. Clone size appears in some rows only: once, few, many, or a class for an expanded clone.

J | D | size | V | CDR3 | DNA
TRBJ2-2 | TRBD2 | NA | TRBV25-1 | CASSEGGYAGELFF | TGTGCCAGCAGTGAGGGGGGGTACGCCGGGGAGCTGTTTTTT
TRBJ2-1 | TRBD1 | few | TRBV5-4 | CASSSGGNEQFF | TGTGCCAGCAGCTCAGGGGGCAATGAGCAGTTCTTC
TRBJ1-2 | TRBD1 | NA | TRBV6-5 | CASTKWDRADGYTF | TGTGCCAGCACCAAGTGGGACAGGGCGGATGGCTACACCTTC
TRBJ1-6 | NA | NA | TRBV30 | CAWSPSPSAGSPLHF | TGTGCCTGGAGTCCCTCCCCCTCGGCAGGGTCACCCCTCCACTTT
TRBJ1-5 | TRBD1 | once | TRBV4-2 | CASSHGTGGLNQPQHF | TGTGCCAGCAGCCACGGGACAGGGGGCTTAAATCAGCCCCAGCATTTT
TRBJ1-6 | NA | NA | TRBV27 | CASSSGNSHNSPLHF | TGTGCCAGCAGTTCTGGTAACAGTCATAATTCACCCCTCCACTTT
TRBJ2-3 | TRBD1 | NA | TRBV7-3 | CASSRQGVDTQYF | TGTGCCAGCAGTCGACAGGGTGTAGATACGCAGTATTTT
TRBJ1-4 | NA | NA | TRBV5-5 | CASSLTGEKLFF | TGTGCCAGCAGCTTGACCGGGGAAAAACTGTTTTTT
TRBJ2-7 | NA | NA | TRBV11-2 | CASSPHPGEQYF | TGTGCCAGCAGCCCACACCCGGGCGAGCAGTACTTC
TRBJ1-1 | NA | NA | TRBV6-2/TRBV6-3 | CASSYGAGGEAFF | TGTGCCAGCAGTTACGGAGCGGGGGGTGAAGCTTTCTTT
TRBJ1-2 | NA | NA | TRBV28 | CATQNGGGYGYTF | TGTGCCACTCAGAATGGGGGCGGCTATGGCTACACCTTC
TRBJ2-2 | TRBD2 | NA | TRBV2 | CASSVGTSGGELFF | TGTGCCAGCAGTGTAGGGACTAGCGGCGGGGAGCTGTTTTTT
TRBJ2-5 | NA | NA | TRBV20-1 | CSAKLTETQYF | TGCAGTGCTAAGCTAACCGAGACCCAGTACTTC
TRBJ1-6 | TRBD1 | NA | TRBV7-8 | CASSPETGVTPLHF | TGTGCCAGCAGCCCAGAGACAGGGGTTACACCCCTCCACTTT
TRBJ1-1 | NA | few | TRBV14 | CASSQARVENTEAFF | TGTGCCAGCAGCCAAGCCCGGGTGGAGAACACTGAAGCTTTCTTT
TRBJ2-1 | TRBD1 | NA | TRBV30 | CAWRRSGQGSYNEQFF | TGTGCCTGGAGGAGGTCGGGACAGGGCTCCTACAATGAGCAGTTCTTC
TRBJ1-5 | NA | NA | TRBV27 | CASSPLDTGGAQPQHF | TGTGCCAGCAGTCCTCTAGACACCGGAGGGGCTCAGCCCCAGCATTTT
TRBJ1-1 | NA | NA | TRBV12-5 | CASGPGVNTEAFF | TGTGCTAGTGGTCCGGGAGTAAACACTGAAGCTTTCTTT
TRBJ2-4 | TRBD1 | NA | TRBV11-2 | CASSMSSGQVAKNIQYF | TGTGCCAGCAGCATGTCCTCGGGACAGGTAGCCAAAAACATTCAGTACTTC
TRBJ2-7 | NA | NA | TRBV5-1 | CASSFGDKPYEQYF | TGCGCCAGCAGCTTCGGGGACAAACCCTACGAGCAGTACTTC
TRBJ1-2 | NA | NA | TRBV5-4 | CASSLRGNNYGYTF | TGTGCCAGCAGCTTGCGAGGGAATAACTATGGCTACACCTTC
TRBJ2-7 | NA | NA | TRBV7-7 | CASSPTPAYEQYF | TGTGCTAGCAGCCCAACCCCAGCCTACGAGCAGTACTTC
TRBJ2-7 | TRBD2 | NA | TRBV27 | CASRSTTSGKYEQYF | TGTGCCAGCAGAAGCACAACTAGCGGAAAGTACGAGCAGTACTTC
TRBJ1-1 | TRBD1 | NA | TRBV19 | CASRLRQGGTEAFF | TGTGCCAGTAGACTCAGACAGGGGGGCACTGAAGCTTTCTTT
TRBJ2-7 | TRBD2 | NA | TRBV3-1/TRBV3-2 | CASSQALAAPYEQYF | TGTGCCAGCAGCCAAGCCCTAGCGGCCCCCTACGAGCAGTACTTC
TRBJ2-2 | TRBD2 | NA | TRBV4-1 | CASSQDLGGGPDTGELFF | TGCGCCAGCAGCCAAGATCTCGGGGGGGGGCCCGACACCGGGGAGCTGTTTTTT
TRBJ2-1 | NA | NA | TRBV4-2 | CASSQDGRLSYNEQFF | TGTGCCAGCAGCCAAGATGGTAGATTATCCTACAATGAGCAGTTCTTC
TRBJ1-5 | TRBD1 | few | TRBV19 | CASSTGQGGGQPQHF | TGTGCCAGTAGTACGGGACAGGGGGGAGGTCAGCCCCAGCATTTT
TRBJ1-4 | TRBD1 | NA | TRBV7-2 | CASSLTGGGYEKLFF | TGTGCCAGCAGCCTTACAGGGGGCGGTTACGAAAAACTGTTTTTT
TRBJ2-1 | TRBD2 | NA | TRBV19 | CASSILAGNEQFF | TGTGCCAGTAGTATTCTAGCGGGAAATGAGCAGTTCTTC
TRBJ2-3 | NA | once | TRBV13 | CASSPAGWAGASTDTQYF | TGTGCCAGCAGCCCCGCGGGTTGGGCGGGGGCTAGCACAGATACGCAGTATTTT
TRBJ1-1 | NA | many | TRBV19 | CASSIQGGYTEAFF | TGTGCCAGTAGTATCCAGGGAGGGTACACTGAAGCTTTCTTT
TRBJ1-1 | NA | NA | TRBV24-1 | CATSDRGTEAFF | TGTGCCACCAGTGATCGGGGGACCGAAGCTTTCTTT
TRBJ1-2 | NA | NA | TRBV6-1 | CASSEAHTDYGYTF | TGTGCCAGCAGTGAAGCGCACACCGACTATGGCTACACCTTC
TRBJ2-7 | TRBD2 | NA | TRBV5-6 | CASSLGEGLAARSYEQYF | TGTGCCAGCAGCTTGGGTGAGGGACTAGCGGCCAGATCCTACGAGCAGTACTTC
TRBJ2-2 | TRBD1 | NA | TRBV9 | CASSGTGSAGELFF | TGTGCCAGCAGCGGGACAGGATCGGCCGGGGAGCTGTTTTTT
TRBJ1-2 | NA | NA | TRBV25-1 | CASSAPQGPANGYTF | TGTGCCAGCAGTGCCCCACAGGGCCCCGCGAATGGCTACACCTTC
TRBJ2-7 | NA | NA | TRBV30 | CAWSRQGGYEQYF | TGTGCCTGGAGCCGGCAAGGAGGGTACGAGCAGTACTTC
TRBJ1-4 | NA | NA | TRBV4-2 | CASSQHRRQNEKLFF | TGTGCCAGCAGCCAGCACCGTAGACAGAATGAAAAACTGTTTTTT
TRBJ1-5 | TRBD1 | few | TRBV19 | CASSATRQGFSNQPQHF | TGTGCCAGTAGTGCTACGCGACAGGGTTTTAGCAATCAGCCCCAGCATTTT
TRBJ1-4 | TRBD1 | once | TRBV5-1 | CASSLRSGTGNEKLFF | TGCGCCAGCAGCTTGCGCTCCGGGACAGGGAACGAAAAACTGTTTTTT
TRBJ2-1 | NA | NA | TRBV19 | CASSIDSSGAYYNEQFF | TGTGCCAGTAGTATAGATTCCTCAGGGGCTTACTACAATGAGCAGTTCTTC
TRBJ1-1 | TRBD1 | NA | TRBV6-2/TRBV6-3 | CASSIRGPEAFF | TGTGCCAGCAGTATCAGGGGGCCTGAAGCTTTCTTT
TRBJ2-5 | TRBD2 | few | TRBV28 | CASTIGGESETQYF | TGTGCCAGCACTATTGGGGGGGAGTCAGAGACCCAGTACTTC
TRBJ2-5 | NA | NA | TRBV7-9 | CASSLQGAETQYF | TGTGCCAGCAGCTTACAAGGGGCAGAGACCCAGTACTTC
TRBJ2-5 | NA | NA | TRBV7-9 | CASSLGDSETQYF | TGTGCCAGCAGCCTGGGAGACTCGGAGACCCAGTACTTC
TRBJ1-3 | NA | NA | TRBV3-1/TRBV3-2 | CASSQERFYENTIYF | TGTGCCAGCAGCCAAGAGAGGTTCTATGAAAACACCATATATTTT
TRBJ2-1 | NA | NA | TRBV6-1 | CASSEARRDPQFF | TGTGCCAGCAGTGAAGCTAGGCGGGATCCGCAGTTCTTC
TRBJ1-2 | NA | NA | TRBV5-1 | CASSLEGAGYGYTF | TGCGCCAGCAGCTTGGAAGGGGCCGGCTATGGCTACACCTTC
TRBJ2-2 | TRBD1 | NA | TRBV5-1 | CASSSGQGETGELFF | TGCGCCAGCAGCTCGGGACAGGGTGAGACCGGGGAGCTGTTTTTT
TRBJ2-7 | NA | once | TRBV29-1 | CSGSHGSYEQYF | TGCAGCGGCTCTCACGGGAGCTACGAGCAGTACTTC